The entry below gives a single TCR beta chain sequence along with its context. Its specificity is not known. This entry belongs to a study of cytomegalovirus exposure and HLA in healthy donors. Study observations and caveats: The presence/absence work took it that sequencing depth was about the same across donors. Researchers reported in a later analysis that common viral pathogens appeared linked to several top clusters.

With 60 Vbeta and 13 Jbeta primers, the PCR was carried out. This table comes from immunoSEQ multiplex PCR, and its TCRdb copy is limited to in-frame clones, with some not included. The sample yields around 170,000 clones, 65% to 85% seen once. Germline lookup yields CDR1 SGDLS and CDR2 YYNGEE. The V end lost 3 bases, the J end lost 0 bases, and 12 bases lay between the germline ends. This CDR3 contains 15 residues. The material sequenced was PBMCs. This chain links TRBV9 with TRBJ1-2; tentative D call: TRBD1 (5 bases). The sequence derives from a man aged 50 to 60 in good health and CMV-seropositive. CDR3 in amino acids: CASSERWGPNYGYTF. Here the CDR3 DNA reads TGTGCCAGCAGCGAACGGTGGGGCCCTAACTATGGCTACACCTTC.